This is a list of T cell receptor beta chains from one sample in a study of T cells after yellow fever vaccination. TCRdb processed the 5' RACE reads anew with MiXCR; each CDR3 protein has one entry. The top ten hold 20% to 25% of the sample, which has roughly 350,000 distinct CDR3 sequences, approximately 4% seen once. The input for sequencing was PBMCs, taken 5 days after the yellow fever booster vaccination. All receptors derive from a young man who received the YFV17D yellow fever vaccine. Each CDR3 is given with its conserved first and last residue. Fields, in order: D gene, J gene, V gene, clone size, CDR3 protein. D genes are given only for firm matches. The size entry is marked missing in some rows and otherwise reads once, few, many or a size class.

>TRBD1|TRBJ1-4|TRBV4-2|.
CASSQPGQGHEKLFF
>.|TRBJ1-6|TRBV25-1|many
CASSESLLSSYNSPLHF
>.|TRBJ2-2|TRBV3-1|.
CASSQRVANTGELFF
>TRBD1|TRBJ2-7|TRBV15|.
CATSKIGQGANEQYF
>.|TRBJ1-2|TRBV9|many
CASSVGGSGDHGYTF
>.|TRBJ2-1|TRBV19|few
CASKGLSSYNEQFF
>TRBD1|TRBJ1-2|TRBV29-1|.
CSVPGQAGGYTF
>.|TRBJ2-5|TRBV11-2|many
CASSSPGTAGGTQYF
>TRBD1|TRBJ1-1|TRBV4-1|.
CASSQGEGAGSPDAFF
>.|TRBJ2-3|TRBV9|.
CASSDGRDEWAPDTQYF
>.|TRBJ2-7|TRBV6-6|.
CASSHREGYEQYF
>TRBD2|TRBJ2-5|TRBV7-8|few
CASSLLAGRGETQYF
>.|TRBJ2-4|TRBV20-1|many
CSARDPAGAKNIQYF